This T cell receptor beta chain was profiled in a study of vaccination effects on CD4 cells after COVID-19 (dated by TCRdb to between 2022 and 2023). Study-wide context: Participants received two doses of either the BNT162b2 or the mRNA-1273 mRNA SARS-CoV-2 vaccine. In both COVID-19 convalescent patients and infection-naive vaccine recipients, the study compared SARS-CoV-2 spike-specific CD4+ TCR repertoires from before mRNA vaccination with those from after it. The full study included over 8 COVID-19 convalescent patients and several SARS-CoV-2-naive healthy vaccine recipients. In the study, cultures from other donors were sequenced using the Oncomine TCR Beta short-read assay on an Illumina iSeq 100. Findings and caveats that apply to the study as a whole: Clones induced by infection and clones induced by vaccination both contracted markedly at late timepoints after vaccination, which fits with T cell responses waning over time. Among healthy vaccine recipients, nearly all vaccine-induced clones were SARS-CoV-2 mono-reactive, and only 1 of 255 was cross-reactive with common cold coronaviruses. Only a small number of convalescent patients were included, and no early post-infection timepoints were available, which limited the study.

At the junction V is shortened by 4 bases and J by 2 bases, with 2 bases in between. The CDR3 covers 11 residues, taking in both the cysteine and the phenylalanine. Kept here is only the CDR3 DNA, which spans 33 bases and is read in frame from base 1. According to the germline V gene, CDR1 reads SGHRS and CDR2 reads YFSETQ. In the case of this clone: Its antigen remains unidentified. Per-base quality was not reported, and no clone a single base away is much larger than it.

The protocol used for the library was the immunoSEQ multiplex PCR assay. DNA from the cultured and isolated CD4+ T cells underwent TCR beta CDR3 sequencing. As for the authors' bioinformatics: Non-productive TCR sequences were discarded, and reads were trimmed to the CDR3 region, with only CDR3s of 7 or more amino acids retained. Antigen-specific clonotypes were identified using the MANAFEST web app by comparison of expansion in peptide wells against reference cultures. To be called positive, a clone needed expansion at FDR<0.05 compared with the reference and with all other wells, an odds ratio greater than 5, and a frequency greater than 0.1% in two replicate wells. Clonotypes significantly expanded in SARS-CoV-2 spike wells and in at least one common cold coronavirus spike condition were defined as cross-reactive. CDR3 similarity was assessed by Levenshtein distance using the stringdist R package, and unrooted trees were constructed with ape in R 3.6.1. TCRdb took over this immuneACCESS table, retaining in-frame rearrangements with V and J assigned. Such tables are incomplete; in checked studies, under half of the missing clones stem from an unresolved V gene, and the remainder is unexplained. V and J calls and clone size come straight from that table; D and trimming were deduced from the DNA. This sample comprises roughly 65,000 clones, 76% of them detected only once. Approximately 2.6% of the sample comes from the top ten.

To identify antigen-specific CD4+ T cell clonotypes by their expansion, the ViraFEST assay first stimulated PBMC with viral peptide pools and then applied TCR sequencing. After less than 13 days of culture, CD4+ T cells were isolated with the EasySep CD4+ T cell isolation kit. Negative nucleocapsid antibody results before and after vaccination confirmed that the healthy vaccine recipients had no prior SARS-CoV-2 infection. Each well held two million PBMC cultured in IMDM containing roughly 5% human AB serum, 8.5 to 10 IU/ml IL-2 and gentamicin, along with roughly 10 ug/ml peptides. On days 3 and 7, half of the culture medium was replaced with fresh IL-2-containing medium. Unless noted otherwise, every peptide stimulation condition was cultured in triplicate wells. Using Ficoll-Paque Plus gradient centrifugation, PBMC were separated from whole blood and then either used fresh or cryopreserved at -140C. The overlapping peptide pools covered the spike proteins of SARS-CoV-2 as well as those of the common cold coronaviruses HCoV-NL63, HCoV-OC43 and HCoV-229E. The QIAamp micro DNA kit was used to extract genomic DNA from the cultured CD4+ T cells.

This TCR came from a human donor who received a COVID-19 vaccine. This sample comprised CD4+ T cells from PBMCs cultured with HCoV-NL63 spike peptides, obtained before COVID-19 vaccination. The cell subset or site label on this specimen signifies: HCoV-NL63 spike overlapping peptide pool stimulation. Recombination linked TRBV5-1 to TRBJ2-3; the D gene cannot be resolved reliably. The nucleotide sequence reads TGCGCCAGCAGCAACACAGATACGCAGTATTTT. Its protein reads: CASSNTDTQYF.